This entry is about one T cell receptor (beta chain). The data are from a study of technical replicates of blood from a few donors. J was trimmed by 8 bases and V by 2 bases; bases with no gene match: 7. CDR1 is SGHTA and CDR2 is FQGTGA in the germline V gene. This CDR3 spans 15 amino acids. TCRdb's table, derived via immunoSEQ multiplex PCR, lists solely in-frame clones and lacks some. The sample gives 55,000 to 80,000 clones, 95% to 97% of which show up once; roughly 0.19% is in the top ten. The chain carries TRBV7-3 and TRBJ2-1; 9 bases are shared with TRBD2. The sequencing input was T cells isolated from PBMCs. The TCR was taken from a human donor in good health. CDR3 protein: CASSLLAGNSDEQFF. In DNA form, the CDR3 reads TGTGCCAGCAGCTTACTAGCGGGGAACTCGGATGAGCAGTTCTTC. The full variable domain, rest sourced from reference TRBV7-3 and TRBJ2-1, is GAGVSQTPSNKVTEKGKYVELRCDPISGHTALYWYRQSLGQGPEFLIYFQGTGAADDSGLPNDRFFAVRPEGSVSTLKIQRTERGDSAVYLCASSLLAGNSDEQFFGPGTRLTVL.